The 11 T cell receptor beta chains given below trace back to one sample, sequenced in a study of blood T cell repertoires in COVID-19. Assay: immunoSEQ multiplex PCR; the TCRdb copy retains only in-frame clones and omits some. This sample has some 230,000 clones, with approximately 83% found just once. Sequenced: peripheral blood. The receptors derive from a woman between 45 and 60 years old with acute or convalescent COVID-19.

This clone has more than one count but fewer than ten. The CDR3 DNA is TGTGCCACCAGCCCCACAGGGGGAAACACCATATATTTT. It yields the protein CATSPTGGNTIYF. The chain uses TRBV15 and TRBJ1-3, with D perhaps matching TRBD1 (6 bases). Germline V lookup: CDR1 LNHNV, CDR2 YYDKDF (reference sequence). Trimming removed 5 bases at V and 4 bases at J, with 9 bases between. The CDR3 is 13 amino acids. Full variable domain (remainder filled in from reference TRBV15 and TRBJ1-3): DAMVIQNPRYQVTQFGKPVTLSCSQTLNHNVMYWYQQKSSQAPKLLFHYYDKDFNNEADTPDNFQSRRPNTSFCFLDIRSPGLGDTAMYLCATSPTGGNTIYFGEGSWLTVV.

The J gene is TRBJ1-1, the V gene TRBV10-3; D unclear. Trimming pared 7 bases from V and 0 bases from J, leaving 9 bases between. Germline V gene lookup returns CDR1 ENHRY and CDR2 SYGVKD. The CDR3 has 13 residues. The CDR3 DNA is TGTGCCATCACCGTGGACTTGAACACTGAAGCTTTCTTT. It codes for CAITVDLNTEAFF.

The chain has TRBV19 and TRBJ2-3, with D maybe TRBD1 (6 bases). This CDR3 region has 14 residues. Trimming pared 4 bases from V and 4 bases from J, leaving 12 bases between. Per germline, CDR1 LNHDA and CDR2 SQIVND (reference sequence). CDR3 region: CASSNKGVADTQYF. In nucleotides, the CDR3 is TGTGCCAGTAGTAACAAGGGGGTAGCAGATACGCAGTATTTT.

The J gene is TRBJ2-7, the V gene TRBV3-1 (or the pseudogene TRBV3-2), with no clear D. The CDR3 is 11 residues long. Per the germline V gene, CDR1 is LGHDT and CDR2 is YNNKEL (reference sequence). The germline V and J ends were trimmed by 4 bases and 4 bases, with 5 bases remaining between them. The CDR3 here is CASSLRYEQYF. CDR3 nucleotide sequence: TGTGCCAGCAGCCTTAGATACGAGCAGTACTTC.

The J gene is TRBJ2-7, the V gene TRBV5-4; 10 nucleotides match TRBD1. The CDR3 is made up of 14 amino acids. Germline CDR1 reads SGHNT; CDR2 reads YYREEE (reference sequence). V dropped 3 bases and J dropped 6; count of bases not matched to a gene: 6. This chain's CDR3 is CASSWGTGAGEQYF. The CDR3, as DNA: TGTGCCAGCAGCTGGGGGACAGGGGCGGGCGAGCAGTACTTC.

V is TRBV29-1 and J is TRBJ2-3; D remains unclear. V gave up 7 bases and J gave up 2 bases, with 13 bases separating them. The germline V gene has CDR1 SQVTM and CDR2 ANQGSEA. The CDR3 runs to 13 residues. CDR3 in DNA: TGCAGCGCTGTACAGCTTCTCACAGATACGCAGTATTTT. Its protein is CSAVQLLTDTQYF.

The chain carries TRBV2 and TRBJ1-5; D gene ambiguous. Trimming removed 5 bases from V and 6 bases from J, with 17 bases in between. Germline assignment: CDR1 SNHLY and CDR2 FYNNEI. This CDR3 is 15 amino acids long. The CDR3 DNA reads TGTGCCAGCAGTAGGAACGGGTGGCCTGGTCAGCCCCAGCATTTT. Translation: CASSRNGWPGQPQHF.

The sample holds one count of this clone. This chain joins TRBV28 and TRBJ1-2, with D unclear. The V gene lost 6 bases and the J gene lost 6 bases, with 11 bases spanning the gap. Germline CDR1 MDHEN, CDR2 SYDVKM. This CDR3 comprises 12 residues. The CDR3, as DNA: TGTGCCAGCAGCCAACAGATAAATGGCTACACCTTC. It codes for CASSQQINGYTF.

The V and J genes are TRBV7-8 and TRBJ2-2; the D gene is possibly TRBD2 (6 bases). The CDR3 runs to 13 residues. V shed 6 bases and J shed 6 bases, with 11 bases lying between them. Germline V CDR1 and CDR2: SGHVS, FQNEAQ. The CDR3 spells CASREGLAGELFF. CDR3 bases: TGTGCCAGCAGGGAGGGGCTGGCCGGGGAGCTGTTTTTT.

This rearrangement joins TRBV4-2 to TRBJ2-3, with 9 bases lining up with TRBD2. The CDR3 extends over 17 amino acids. With 0 bases clipped from V and 6 bases from J, the junction kept 10 bases outside the gene matches. Germline V gives CDR1 LGHNA, CDR2 YNFKEQ. The CDR3 sequence is CASSQDGSSGSADTQYF. In DNA form, the CDR3 reads TGTGCCAGCAGCCAAGATGGTAGTAGCGGGAGCGCGGATACGCAGTATTTT.

The DNA of the CDR3 is TGTGCCAGCAGCCAAGCAGGGTCTCAGCCCCAGCATTTT. Translating it yields CASSQAGSQPQHF. This rearrangement joins TRBV4-2 to TRBJ1-5; D may be TRBD1 (5 bases). The V gene's germline CDR1 is LGHNA and CDR2 YNFKEQ. The length of the CDR3 is 13 residues. V was clipped by 1 base and J by 6 bases, with 7 bases between them.